This TCR beta chain was sequenced for a study of neurological immune-mediated disorders (dated 2019 in TCRdb). Regarding the research as a whole: The study compared peripheral blood TCR-beta repertoires of HTLV-I-associated myelopathy (HAM/TSP) patients, multiple sclerosis patients and healthy controls using UMI-based sequencing. Alongside PBMC samples, the set of about 100 TCR-beta libraries contained longitudinal samples, technical triplicates, and paired CD4+ and CD8+ T-cell subsets that had been sorted. The cohort comprised 68 subjects: roughly 15 HAM/TSP patients, 35 or so multiple sclerosis patients and approximately 20 healthy controls.

Overall results and qualifications from the work: No identical CDR3 amino acid sequences were shared among expanded clones across subjects, suggesting private TCR-beta repertoires in all groups. TCR clonal expansion was highest in HAM/TSP patients and lowest in MS patients, with MS patients falling below even healthy controls.

cDNA was synthesized by template-switch 5'RACE using a primer with a 10-nucleotide random unique molecular identifier that tagged each TCR transcript. Over 170 million TCR-beta sequences, covering 15-18 subjects, were produced in each sequencing run. The RNeasy kit was used to extract total RNA. The KAPA Real-time Library Amplification kit was used to amplify TCR-beta VDJ regions with primers for the TCR constant region and the 5'RACE anchor. A first PCR added sample indexes and Illumina adaptors, and a second PCR then raised library yield. After purification with Ampure beads, the TCR product of roughly 650 bp was size-selected on a 2% E-gel SizeSelection system. Before pooling, library quality was assessed on a Bioanalyzer, concentration was determined with Qubit, and library quantification was performed with the Kapa Library Quantification kit. Paired-end 2 x 150 bp sequencing of the libraries was performed on an Illumina HiSeq 2500. To increase sequence diversity, about 25-30% phiX was spiked into each library pool. The authors processed their data as follows. Quality-filtered reads were processed with the UMI-based MiGEC pipeline, which removed over 80% of raw TCR sequences during error correction. IMGT germline references were used for aligning VDJ genes, and each clonotype was defined as a unique CDR3 amino acid sequence together with its V-J genes. Clonal expansion, Shannon diversity, and CDR3 relatedness (CalcPairwiseDistances, ClusterSamples) were evaluated with VDJtools, and phylogenetic trees were built with CLCbio workbench. Expanded clones were defined as having at least 8 unique UMIs, based on coefficient-of-variation modelling across technical triplicates. The raw public data were reprocessed by TCRdb itself: fastp quality trimming at Q25, MiXCR clonotype calling, in-frame beta chains only. Rows are combined by CDR3 protein, so each entry shows the most common genes and DNA. The V and J calls come from TCRdb's annotation, not from the publication. Within this sample are 28,000 or so distinct CDR3 sequences, with 15% of them counted one time only. Clones ranked in the top ten supply 25% to 35% of the sample.

This clonotype came up many times. Its antigen target is currently unknown. Base qualities are not recorded, but no much larger clone differs from it by a single base. The healthy controls were volunteers from blood banks in Maryland, USA. Unsorted PBMC libraries were generated from 2 million PBMCs stored in RNAlater at -80 °C until RNA extraction. Peripheral blood was subjected to Ficoll-Hypaque density gradient centrifugation to isolate PBMCs, which were then cryopreserved in liquid nitrogen. The CDR3 sequence holds 14 residues, the cysteine and phenylalanine included. The entry retains the CDR3 DNA only, 42 bases that are in frame from base 1. The germline V gene gives CDR1 as SGHTA and CDR2 as FQGNSA. The trim is 1 base for V and 5 bases for J, with a gap of 11 bases between the germline ends.

The sample was PBMCs. The source of this sequence is a man between 65 and 85 years old in good health. The chain was built from TRBV7-2 and TRBJ1-1; matching of 6 bases hints at TRBD1 as the D gene. The nucleotide sequence is TGTGCCAGCAGCTTAGTGGGGGCTAGAACTGAAGCTTTCTTT. Translated, it gives CASSLVGARTEAFF.